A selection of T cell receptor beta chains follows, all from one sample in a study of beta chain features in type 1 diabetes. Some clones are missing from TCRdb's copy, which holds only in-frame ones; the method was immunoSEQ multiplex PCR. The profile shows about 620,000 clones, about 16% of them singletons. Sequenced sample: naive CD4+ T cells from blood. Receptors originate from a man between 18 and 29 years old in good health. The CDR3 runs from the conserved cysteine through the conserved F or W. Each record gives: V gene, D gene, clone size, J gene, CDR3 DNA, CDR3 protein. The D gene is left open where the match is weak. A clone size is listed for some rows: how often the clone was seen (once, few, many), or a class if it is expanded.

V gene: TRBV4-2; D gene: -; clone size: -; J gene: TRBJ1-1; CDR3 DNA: TGTGCCAGCAGCCAAGACAGCAAGAACACTGAAGCTTTCTTT; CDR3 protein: CASSQDSKNTEAFF
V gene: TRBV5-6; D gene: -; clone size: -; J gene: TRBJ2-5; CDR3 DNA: TGTGCCAGCAGCCCCCCGGGACTTCACCAAGAGACCCAGTACTTC; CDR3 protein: CASSPPGLHQETQYF
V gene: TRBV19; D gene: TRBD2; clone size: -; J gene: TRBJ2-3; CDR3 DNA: TGTGCCAGCCACCTCAGCGGGAGAAGTACAGATACGCAGTATTTT; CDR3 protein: CASHLSGRSTDTQYF
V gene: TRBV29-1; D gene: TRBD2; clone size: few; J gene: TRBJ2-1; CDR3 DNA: TGCAGCTCGCGGACTAGCGGTGGTTCCTCCTACAATGAGCAGTTCTTC; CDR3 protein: CSSRTSGGSSYNEQFF
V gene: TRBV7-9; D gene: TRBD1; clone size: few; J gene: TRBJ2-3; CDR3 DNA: TGTGCCAGCAGCGCGCCGCCCAGGGGGCCCAGCACAGATACGCAGTATTTT; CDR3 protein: CASSAPPRGPSTDTQYF
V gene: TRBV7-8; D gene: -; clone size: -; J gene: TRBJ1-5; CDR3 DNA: TGTGCCAGCAGCTTAAGCGGGACCGGCAATCAGCCCCAGCATTTT; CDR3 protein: CASSLSGTGNQPQHF
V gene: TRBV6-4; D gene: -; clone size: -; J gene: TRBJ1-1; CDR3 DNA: TGTGCCAGCTTACCCCTCCTCGTCCGGGGAGGTGAAGCTTTCTTT; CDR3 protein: CASLPLLVRGGEAFF
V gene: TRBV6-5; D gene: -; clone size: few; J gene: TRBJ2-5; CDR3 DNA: TGTGCCAGCAGTTTAGGGCAGGGCCAAGAGACCCAGTACTTC; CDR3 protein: CASSLGQGQETQYF
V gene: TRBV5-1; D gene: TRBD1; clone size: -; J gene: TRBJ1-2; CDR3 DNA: TGCGCCAGCAGCCGCGACAGGGTCTATGGCTACACCTTC; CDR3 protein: CASSRDRVYGYTF
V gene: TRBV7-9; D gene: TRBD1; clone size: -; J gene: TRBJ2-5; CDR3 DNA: TGTGCCAGCAGCTACACAGGGGGCGCGGAGACCCAGTACTTC; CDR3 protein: CASSYTGGAETQYF
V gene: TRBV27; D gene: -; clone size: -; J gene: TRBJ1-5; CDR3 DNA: TGTGCCAGCAGTTTGGCCCCCGCGTCGGGAGGAGGTCAGCCCCAGCATTTT; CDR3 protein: CASSLAPASGGGQPQHF
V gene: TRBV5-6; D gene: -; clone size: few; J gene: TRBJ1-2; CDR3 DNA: TGTGCCAGCAGCTTGCCCGGAAACTATGGCTACACCTTC; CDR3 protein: CASSLPGNYGYTF
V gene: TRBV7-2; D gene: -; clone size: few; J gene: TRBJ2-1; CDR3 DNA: TGTGCCAGCAGAGGGGGAAGGAATGAGCAGTTCTTC; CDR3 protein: CASRGGRNEQFF
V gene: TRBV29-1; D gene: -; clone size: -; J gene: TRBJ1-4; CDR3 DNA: TGCAGCGTTGAGGGGGGAGGGATGCTCGAAAAACTGTTTTTT; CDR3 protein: CSVEGGGMLEKLFF
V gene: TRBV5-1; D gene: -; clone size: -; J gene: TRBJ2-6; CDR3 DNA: TGCGCCAGCAGCGCCGGGGACCGCGGGGAGGCCAACGTCCTGACTTTC; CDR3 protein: CASSAGDRGEANVLTF
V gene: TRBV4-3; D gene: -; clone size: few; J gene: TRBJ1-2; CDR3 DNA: TGCGCCAGCAGCCAAGAGATGCGACACAGTAACTATGGCTACACCTTC; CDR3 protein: CASSQEMRHSNYGYTF
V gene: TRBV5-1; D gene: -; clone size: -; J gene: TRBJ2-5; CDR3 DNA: TGCGCCAGCAGCTTATATAGTGGGGAAGAGACCCAGTACTTC; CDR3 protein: CASSLYSGEETQYF
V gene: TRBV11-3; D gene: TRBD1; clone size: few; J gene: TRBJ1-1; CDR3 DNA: TGTGCCAGCAGCTTAGGGGCGGGACAGTCGGAACCTTTCTTT; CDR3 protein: CASSLGAGQSEPFF
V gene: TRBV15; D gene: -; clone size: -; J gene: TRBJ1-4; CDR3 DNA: TGTGCCACCAGCGGAGTAAGGAGGGGCATGGGGGAAAAACTGTTTTTT; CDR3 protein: CATSGVRRGMGEKLFF
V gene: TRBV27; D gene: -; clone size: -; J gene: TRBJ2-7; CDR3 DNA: TGTGCCAGCTACACCCCCGGGGGCTACGAGCAGTACTTC; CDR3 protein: CASYTPGGYEQYF
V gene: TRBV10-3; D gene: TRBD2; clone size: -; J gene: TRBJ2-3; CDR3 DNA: TGTGCCACCCTAGGTAGCGGGAGCACAGATACGCAGTATTTT; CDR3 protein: CATLGSGSTDTQYF
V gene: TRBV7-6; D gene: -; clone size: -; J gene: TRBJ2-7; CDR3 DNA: TGTGCCAGCAGCCCTAGTATGTCCGGAACCTACGAGCAGTACTTC; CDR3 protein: CASSPSMSGTYEQYF
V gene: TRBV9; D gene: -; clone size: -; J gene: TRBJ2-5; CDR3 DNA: TGTGCCAGCAGCGTAGCTAGGAGGGGGAGGGCCAGAGAGACCCAGTACTTC; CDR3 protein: CASSVARRGRARETQYF
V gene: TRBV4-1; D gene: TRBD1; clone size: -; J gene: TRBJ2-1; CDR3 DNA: TGCGCCAGCAGCCAAGAAGGGACAGGTCTGGTCAATGAGCAGTTCTTC; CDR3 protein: CASSQEGTGLVNEQFF
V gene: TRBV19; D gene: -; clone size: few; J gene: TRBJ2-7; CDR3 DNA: TGTGCCAGTACCCAGGGCGGTTCCTACGAGCAGTACTTC; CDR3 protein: CASTQGGSYEQYF
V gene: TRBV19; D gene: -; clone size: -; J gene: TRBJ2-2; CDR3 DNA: TGTGCCAGTAGTATAGCGGCAACCACCGGGGAGCTGTTTTTT; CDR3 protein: CASSIAATTGELFF
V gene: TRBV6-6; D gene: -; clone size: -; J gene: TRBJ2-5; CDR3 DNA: TGTGCCAGCAGTTACCGCCCCCCAGGTCTACAAGAGACCCAGTACTTC; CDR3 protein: CASSYRPPGLQETQYF
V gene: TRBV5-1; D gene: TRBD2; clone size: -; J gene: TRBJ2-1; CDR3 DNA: TGCGCCAGCAGCAAGGGACTAGCGGACTCCTACAATGAGCAGTTCTTC; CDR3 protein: CASSKGLADSYNEQFF
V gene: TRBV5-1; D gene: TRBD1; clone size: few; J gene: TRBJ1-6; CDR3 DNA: TGCGCCAGCAGCCCAGGACAGGGTACGACACCCCTCCACTTT; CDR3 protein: CASSPGQGTTPLHF
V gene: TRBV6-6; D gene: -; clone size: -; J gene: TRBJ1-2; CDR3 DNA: TGTGCCAGCAATCTCCGGGAGGAGGTTGGCTACACCTTC; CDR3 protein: CASNLREEVGYTF
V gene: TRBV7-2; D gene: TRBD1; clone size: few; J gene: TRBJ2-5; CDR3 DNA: TGTGCCAGCAGCTCCGGGACAGGGCTTGAGACCCAGTACTTC; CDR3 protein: CASSSGTGLETQYF
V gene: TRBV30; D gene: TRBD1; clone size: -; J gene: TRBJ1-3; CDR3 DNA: TGTGCCTGGAGTGTACCTGGGACAGGAAGAAACACCATATATTTT; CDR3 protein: CAWSVPGTGRNTIYF
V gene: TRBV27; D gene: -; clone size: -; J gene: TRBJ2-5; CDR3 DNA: TGTGCCAGCAGTCCGCCCCGGGGGCGGGCCTATCAAGAGACCCAGTACTTC; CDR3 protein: CASSPPRGRAYQETQYF
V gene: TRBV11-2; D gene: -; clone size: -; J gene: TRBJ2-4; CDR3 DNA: TGTGCCAGCAGCCTACAGGGAGCCAAAAACATTCAGTACTTC; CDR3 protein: CASSLQGAKNIQYF